Following are 21 T cell receptor beta chains from one sample sequenced in a study of blood T cell repertoires in COVID-19. Clones were sequenced by immunoSEQ multiplex PCR, and TCRdb holds only the in-frame ones, with some missing. The sample yields tens of thousands of clones, 87% seen once. Sequencing was done on a sample of peripheral blood. The receptors were sampled from a man in his forties with COVID-19, enrolled during active disease.

This clone was picked up a small number of times. The chain has TRBV7-6 and TRBJ1-3; 12 positions match TRBD1. CDR1 and CDR2 (germline): SGHVS, FNYEAQ. With 4 bases clipped from V and 8 bases from J, the junction kept 15 bases outside the gene matches. This CDR3 spans 18 amino acids. The CDR3 DNA sequence: TGTGCCAGCAGCTCTGGGACAGGGGGCGTAGGCGATACAGACACCATATATTTT. Its protein product is CASSSGTGGVGDTDTIYF.

The V call is TRBV19, the J call TRBJ1-2; D possibly corresponds to TRBD1 (5 bases). The CDR3 runs to 12 residues. The V and J ends lost 2 bases and 8 bases respectively, with 9 bases between them. Germline V gives CDR1 LNHDA, CDR2 SQIVND (reference sequence). The CDR3 sequence: CASSISQGGYTF. In nucleotides, the CDR3 is TGTGCCAGTAGTATAAGTCAGGGAGGCTACACCTTC.

The genes are TRBV2 and TRBJ2-1; TRBD2 matches at 10 bases. Unmatched junction bases numbered 6, after V lost 5 bases and J lost 5 bases. CDR1 is SNHLY, CDR2 FYNNEI, per germline. This CDR3 has 15 amino acids. The CDR3 sequence: CASSLAGGPNNEQFF. CDR3 in DNA: TGTGCCAGCAGTTTAGCGGGGGGCCCAAACAATGAGCAGTTCTTC. The variable domain in full, with the rest retrieved from reference TRBV2 and TRBJ2-1, is EPEVTQTPSHQVTQMGQEVILRCVPISNHLYFYWYRQILGQKVEFLVSFYNNEISEKSEIFDDQFSVERPDGSNFTLKIRSTKLEDSAMYFCASSLAGGPNNEQFFGPGTRLTVL.

This sequence joins TRBV29-1 and TRBJ2-7; 8 nucleotides align to TRBD1. The ends lost 7 bases at V and 3 bases at J; junction bases unmatched: 17. Germline CDR1 and CDR2: SQVTM and ANQGSEA. The CDR3 is 16 amino acids. For the CDR3, the DNA is TGCAGCGCCCGTCCCAATGACAGGGGAGGTCTCTACGAGCAGTACTTC. This gives the protein CSARPNDRGGLYEQYF.

This clone has a single count. The genes are TRBV29-1 and TRBJ2-1, with D tentatively TRBD2 (6 bases). The CDR3 is made up of 13 amino acids. Germline V gene data show CDR1 as SQVTM and CDR2 as ANQGSEA. Trimming stripped 3 bases from V and 7 bases from J, with 13 bases between. CDR3 bases: TGCAGCGTTGATGAAAGCGGGTGGAATGAGCAGTTCTTC. It yields the protein CSVDESGWNEQFF.

The gene calls are TRBV18 and TRBJ1-1, with D possibly being TRBD1 (6 bases). Germline loops: CDR1 KGHSH, CDR2 LQKENI. Between the trimmed V and J ends, which lost 3 bases and 0 bases, there was a span of 11 bases. The length of the CDR3 is 15 residues. The CDR3 sequence is CASSPTGGLNTEAFF. CDR3 DNA sequence: TGTGCCAGCTCACCTACGGGGGGGCTGAACACTGAAGCTTTCTTT.

This clone was seen a single time. The chain joins TRBV30 to TRBJ2-1; 11 nucleotides line up with TRBD2. The CDR3 loop spans 15 amino acids. CDR1 is GTSNPN, CDR2 SVGIG, per germline (reference sequence). Trimming removed 0 bases from V and 5 bases from J; junction bases left unmatched: 3. The CDR3 nucleotides read TGTGCCTGGAGTGTGGGGACTAGCGGTGACAATGAGCAGTTCTTC. This sequence encodes CAWSVGTSGDNEQFF.

The chain has TRBV2 and TRBJ2-6, with D perhaps TRBD1 (6 bases). V lost 7 bases to trimming and J lost 3 bases, with 10 bases between them. The CDR3 is made up of 14 amino acids. Germline-derived CDR1 and CDR2 are SNHLY and FYNNEI. The CDR3 region is CASNRDRGANVLTF. In DNA form, the CDR3 reads TGTGCCAGCAACAGGGACCGTGGGGCCAACGTCCTGACTTTC.

V is TRBV6-5 and J is TRBJ1-6; 8 bases are a match to TRBD1. Germline trimming cut 6 bases from V and 9 bases from J; bases unmatched to any gene: 4. Germline CDR1 and CDR2: MNHEY and SVGAGI. This CDR3 is built from 13 residues. CDR3 loop: CASSSDRGSPLHF. DNA of the CDR3: TGTGCCAGCAGCAGCGACAGGGGTTCACCCCTCCACTTT.

The gene calls are TRBV29-1 and TRBJ2-3, with 9 nucleotides matching TRBD1. Germline-derived CDR1 and CDR2 are SQVTM and ANQGSEA. This CDR3 is built from 15 residues. J lost 3 bases, V lost 2 bases, and 6 bases had no gene match. The CDR3 DNA reads as TGCAGCGTTGAACTGCCGACAGGGGGAACAGATACGCAGTATTTT. Its translation is CSVELPTGGTDTQYF.

The J gene is TRBJ1-6, the V gene TRBV19; TRBD1 is a possible D gene (5 bases). Trimming pared 3 bases from V and 10 bases from J, leaving 13 bases between. Per the germline V gene, CDR1 is LNHDA and CDR2 is SQIVND (reference sequence). The CDR3 has 14 residues. The CDR3 sequence is CASSMGRVSSPLHF. In DNA, the CDR3 is TGTGCCAGTAGTATGGGCAGGGTGTCCTCACCCCTCCACTTT.

This clone was observed once. This sample includes further DNA sequences coding for the same CDR3. V is TRBV19 and J is TRBJ1-2; TRBD1 is a possible D gene (6 bases). The V gene lost 4 bases and the J gene lost 2 bases, with 11 bases spanning the gap. The CDR3 has 14 amino acids. Germline lookup yields CDR1 LNHDA and CDR2 SQIVND (reference sequence). CDR3 nucleotide sequence: TGTGCCAGTAGTAAGGCCAGGGGCAACTATGGCTACACCTTC. This encodes CASSKARGNYGYTF.

The CDR3: CASGRGQGLETQYF. The DNA for the CDR3 is TGTGCTAGTGGCCGGGGACAGGGGCTTGAGACCCAGTACTTC. The chain has TRBV12-5 and TRBJ2-5; 10 nucleotides agree with TRBD1. The CDR3 runs 14 residues. With V trimmed by 6 bases and J by 5 bases, 6 bases remained unmatched. Germline-derived CDR1 and CDR2 are LGHNT and FRNRAP. The whole variable domain, remainder taken from reference TRBV12-5 and TRBJ2-5, is DARVTQTPRHKVTEMGQEVTMRCQPILGHNTVFWYRQTMMQGLELLAYFRNRAPLDDSGMPKDRFSAEMPDATLATLKIQPSEPRDSAVYFCASGRGQGLETQYFGPGTRLLVL.

This chain connects TRBV7-8 to TRBJ2-5; 7 bases map to TRBD1. This CDR3 comprises 15 residues. J gave up 2 bases and V 1 base, and 4 bases lay outside the gene matches. CDR1 is SGHVS and CDR2 is FQNEAQ in the germline V gene. The CDR3 loop is CASSLDRGRQETQYF. CDR3 sequence (DNA): TGTGCCAGCAGCTTAGACAGGGGTAGGCAAGAGACCCAGTACTTC. Together with reference TRBV7-8 and TRBJ2-5, the CDR3 gives the full variable domain: GAGVSQSPRYKVAKRGQDVALRCDPISGHVSLFWYQQALGQGPEFLTYFQNEAQLDKSGLPSDRFFAERPEGSVSTLKIQRTQQEDSAVYLCASSLDRGRQETQYFGPGTRLLVL.

The chain employs TRBV9 and TRBJ1-1; TRBD1 matches 8 bases. Germline CDR1 is SGDLS and CDR2 is YYNGEE. With 0 bases clipped from V and 2 bases from J, the junction kept 9 bases outside the gene matches. The CDR3 spans 17 residues. CDR3 bases: TGTGCCAGCAGCGTAGATGCAGGGGGCGTTGGTAACACTGAAGCTTTCTTT. Translation gives CASSVDAGGVGNTEAFF.

The gene calls are TRBV19 and TRBJ2-7, with no clear D. Germline V gene lookup returns CDR1 LNHDA and CDR2 SQIVND (reference sequence). V gave up 3 bases and J gave up 4 bases, with 13 bases separating them. The CDR3 sequence is 14 residues long. In nucleotides, the CDR3 is TGTGCCAGTAGTATCGAGCTACCGGGTTACGAGCAGTACTTC. As protein: CASSIELPGYEQYF.

The V and J genes are TRBV18 and TRBJ2-1, with D unresolved. V lost 3 bases and J lost 6, with 6 bases in between. Germline values: CDR1 KGHSH, CDR2 LQKENI. The CDR3 extends over 12 amino acids. The CDR3 DNA follows: TGTGCCAGCTCACCCTTACTCAATGAGCAGTTCTTC. Translated: CASSPLLNEQFF.

The chain recombines TRBV19 with TRBJ1-5; D might be TRBD1 (5 bases). The CDR3 is made up of 16 amino acids. Per the germline V gene, CDR1 is LNHDA and CDR2 is SQIVND (reference sequence). Trimming cost V 4 bases and J 6 bases, with 19 bases left between them. This CDR3 is CASSTIGGVTGQPQHF. DNA of the CDR3: TGTGCCAGTAGTACCATCGGAGGGGTAACTGGTCAGCCCCAGCATTTT.

This chain connects TRBV11-2 to TRBJ1-5; 7 nucleotides line up with TRBD1. Losses at the gene ends were 5 bases for V and 6 bases for J; bases not matched to a gene: 7. The CDR3 is made up of 14 amino acids. Per the germline V gene, CDR1 is SGHAT and CDR2 is FQNNGV. The CDR3 here is CASSPTGSAQPQHF. The CDR3 coding sequence is TGTGCCAGCAGCCCGACAGGGTCGGCTCAGCCCCAGCATTTT.

The V and J genes are TRBV5-5 and TRBJ1-6, with D possibly being TRBD1 (6 bases). Trimming took 0 bases from V and 6 from J, leaving 13 bases between them. The CDR3 is 16 residues long. CDR1 is SGHKS and CDR2 is YYEKEE in the germline V gene (reference sequence). The CDR3 is CASSLVSGGSNSPLHF. The CDR3 bases are TGTGCCAGCAGCTTGGTTTCGGGGGGCAGTAATTCACCCCTCCACTTT.

The chain employs TRBV5-5 and TRBJ2-5; D might be TRBD1 (6 bases). With 0 bases removed from V and 1 base from J, the gap between germline ends came to 7 bases. The germline V gene encodes CDR1 SGHKS and CDR2 YYEKEE (reference sequence). The CDR3 length is 14 residues. The CDR3: CASSLARGQETQYF. The CDR3, as DNA: TGTGCCAGCAGCTTGGCCAGGGGCCAAGAGACCCAGTACTTC. Full variable domain (missing parts from reference TRBV5-5 and TRBJ2-5): DAGVTQSPTHLIKTRGQQVTLRCSPISGHKSVSWYQQVLGQGPQFIFQYYEKEERGRGNFPDRFSARQFPNYSSELNVNALLLGDSALYLCASSLARGQETQYFGPGTRLLVL.